The T cell receptor beta chain described here comes from a study of T cell repertoires in cytomegalovirus infection. Study-level information: An indication of both CMV infection and matching HLA type came from public TCR beta signatures.

TCRdb passed the reads through MiXCR, listing each CDR3 protein once. In the table there are around 350,000 distinct CDR3 sequences, roughly 20% of which are singletons. Germline values: CDR1 DFQATT, CDR2 SNEGSKA (reference sequence). Trimming took 0 bases from V and 1 from J, leaving 18 bases between them. The CDR3 is 17 amino acids. About this clonotype: What it binds is not known.

General study points: Identification of carriers of CMV plus the relevant HLA was achieved through cumulative public TCR beta family frequency.

The receptor was isolated from a human donor in good health (CMV status not recorded). Some clones in this sample may be carry-over from other donors' samples. This sequence joins TRBV20-1 and TRBJ1-1; the D is unclear. Specimen: PBMCs. CDR3 DNA: TGCAGTGCTAGAGATAGTTTGGCTGGACGCCAGAACACTGAAGCTTTCTTT. Its translation is CSARDSLAGRQNTEAFF.